This T cell receptor beta chain emerged from a study of human T cells and chemical hapten exposure. In the study overall: Sensitization involved placing 2% DPC onto a 2 cm by 2 cm region of upper inner arm skin.

Overall study results and limits: Expanded TCRs grouped into significantly more large CDR3 similarity clusters than controls produced. A positive correlation with patch test score was found for PT1 expanded TCR counts.

This sample's time point: pre-sensitization, week 0. Stated treatment: therapeutic diphenylcyclopropenone sensitization with weekly scalp DPC. Using its own MiXCR run on the RACE reads, TCRdb lists one record per CDR3 protein. The repertoire consists of approximately 370,000 distinct CDR3 sequences, with about 5% occurring once and the leading ten covering about 8.2%. In its sample, this clonotype was seen a few times. Its specificity is unknown. J gave up 2 bases and V 5 bases, and 9 bases lay outside the gene matches. The CDR3 covers 17 residues. The sample in question was whole blood, obtained in connection with sensitization to the hapten diphenylcyclopropenone (DPC). The V call is TRBV12-3 or TRBV12-4, the J call TRBJ2-7, with TRBD2 matching 13 bases. This clonotype was sampled from a woman between 18 and 29 years old with alopecia areata. Some clones in this sample may be carry-over from other donors' samples. Here the CDR3 reads CASSPTRTSGGAYEQYF. Written as DNA, the CDR3 is TGTGCCAGCAGTCCAACCCGCACTAGCGGGGGGGCCTACGAGCAGTACTTC.